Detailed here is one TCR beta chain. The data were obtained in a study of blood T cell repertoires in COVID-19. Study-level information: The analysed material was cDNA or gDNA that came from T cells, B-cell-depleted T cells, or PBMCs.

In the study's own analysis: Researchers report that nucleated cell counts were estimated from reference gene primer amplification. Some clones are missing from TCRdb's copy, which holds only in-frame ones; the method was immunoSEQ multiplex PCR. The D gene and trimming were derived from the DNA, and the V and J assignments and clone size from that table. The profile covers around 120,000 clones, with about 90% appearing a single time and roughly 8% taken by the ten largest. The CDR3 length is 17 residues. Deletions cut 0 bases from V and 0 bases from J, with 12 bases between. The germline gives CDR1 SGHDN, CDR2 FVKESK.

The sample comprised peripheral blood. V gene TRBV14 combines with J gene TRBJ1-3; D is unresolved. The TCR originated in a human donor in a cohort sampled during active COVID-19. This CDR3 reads CASSQDIGGPSGNTIYF. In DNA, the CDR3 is TGTGCCAGCAGCCAAGATATCGGAGGCCCCTCTGGAAACACCATATATTTT.